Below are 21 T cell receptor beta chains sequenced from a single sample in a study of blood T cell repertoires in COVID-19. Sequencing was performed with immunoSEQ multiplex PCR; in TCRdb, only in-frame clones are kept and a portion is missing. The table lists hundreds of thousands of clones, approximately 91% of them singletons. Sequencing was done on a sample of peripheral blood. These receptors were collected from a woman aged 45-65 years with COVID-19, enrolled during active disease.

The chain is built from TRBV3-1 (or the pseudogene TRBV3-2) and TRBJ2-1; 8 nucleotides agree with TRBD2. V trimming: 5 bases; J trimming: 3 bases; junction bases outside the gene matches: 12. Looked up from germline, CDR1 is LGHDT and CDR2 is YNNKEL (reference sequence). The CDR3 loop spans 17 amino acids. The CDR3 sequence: CASSGNYLAGNYNEQFF. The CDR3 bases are TGTGCCAGCAGCGGAAATTATTTAGCGGGGAACTACAATGAGCAGTTCTTC.

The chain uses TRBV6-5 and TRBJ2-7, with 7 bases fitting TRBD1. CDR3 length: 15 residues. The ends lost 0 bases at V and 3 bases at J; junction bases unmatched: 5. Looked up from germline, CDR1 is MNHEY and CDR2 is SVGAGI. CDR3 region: CASSYSGDSHYEQYF. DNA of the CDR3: TGTGCCAGCAGTTACTCTGGGGACAGCCACTACGAGCAGTACTTC.

The CDR3 DNA reads as TGTGCCAGCAGCTCCTCAGCAGTCGTCGGACACCCAAAACCGTATGGCTACACCTTC. Translation gives CASSSSAVVGHPKPYGYTF. The chain couples TRBV7-7 to TRBJ1-2; tentative D call: TRBD1 (5 bases). Germline V gene data show CDR1 as SSHAT and CDR2 as FNYEAQ (reference sequence). The CDR3 length is 19 residues. Trimming pared 4 bases from V and 5 bases from J, leaving 29 bases between.

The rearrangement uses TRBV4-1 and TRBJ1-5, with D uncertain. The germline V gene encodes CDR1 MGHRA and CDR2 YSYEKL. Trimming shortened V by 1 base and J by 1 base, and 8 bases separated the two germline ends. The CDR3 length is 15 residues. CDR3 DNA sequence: TGCGCCAGCAGCCAAGCCCCACAAAGCAATCAGCCCCAGCATTTT. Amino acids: CASSQAPQSNQPQHF.

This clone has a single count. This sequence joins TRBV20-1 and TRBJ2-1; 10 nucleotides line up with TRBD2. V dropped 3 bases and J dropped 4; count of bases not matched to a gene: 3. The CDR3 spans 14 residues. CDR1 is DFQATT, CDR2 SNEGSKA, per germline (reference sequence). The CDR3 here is CSASPSGGYNEQFF. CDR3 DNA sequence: TGCAGTGCTAGTCCTAGCGGGGGATACAATGAGCAGTTCTTC.

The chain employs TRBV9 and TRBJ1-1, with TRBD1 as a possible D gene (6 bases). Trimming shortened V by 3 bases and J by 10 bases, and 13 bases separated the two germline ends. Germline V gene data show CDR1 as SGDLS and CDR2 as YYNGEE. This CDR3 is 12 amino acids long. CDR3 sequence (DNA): TGTGCCAGCAGCGGCCGGGACAAGGCAGCTTTCTTT. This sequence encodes CASSGRDKAAFF.

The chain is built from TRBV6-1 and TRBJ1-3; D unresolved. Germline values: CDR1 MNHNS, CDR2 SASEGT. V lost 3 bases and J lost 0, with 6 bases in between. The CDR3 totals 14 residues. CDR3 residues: CASSDADSGNTIYF. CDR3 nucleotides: TGTGCCAGCAGTGATGCGGACTCTGGAAACACCATATATTTT.

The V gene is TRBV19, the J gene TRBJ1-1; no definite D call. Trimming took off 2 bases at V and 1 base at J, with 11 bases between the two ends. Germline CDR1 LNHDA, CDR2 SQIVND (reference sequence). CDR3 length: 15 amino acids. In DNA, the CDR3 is TGTGCCAGTAGTATACCTGGGTCAGGGAACACTGAAGCTTTCTTT. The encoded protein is CASSIPGSGNTEAFF.

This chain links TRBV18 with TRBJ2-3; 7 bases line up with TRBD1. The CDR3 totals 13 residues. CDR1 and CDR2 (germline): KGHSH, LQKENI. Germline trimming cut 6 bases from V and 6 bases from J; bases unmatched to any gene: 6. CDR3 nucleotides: TGTGCCAGCTCGCAAAAACAGGGGGATACGCAGTATTTT. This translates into CASSQKQGDTQYF.

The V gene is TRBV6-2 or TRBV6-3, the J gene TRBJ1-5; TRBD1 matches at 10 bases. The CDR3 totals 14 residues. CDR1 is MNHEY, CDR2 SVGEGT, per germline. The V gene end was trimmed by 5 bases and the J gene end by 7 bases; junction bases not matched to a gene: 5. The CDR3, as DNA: TGTGCCAGCAGTATGACAGGGGGCGGACAGCCCCAGCATTTT. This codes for CASSMTGGGQPQHF.

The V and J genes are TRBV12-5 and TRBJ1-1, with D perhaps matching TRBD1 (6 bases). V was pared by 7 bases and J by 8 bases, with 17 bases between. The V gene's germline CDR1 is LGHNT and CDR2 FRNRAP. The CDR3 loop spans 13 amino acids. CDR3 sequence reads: CASAPAGAPEAFF. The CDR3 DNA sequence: TGTGCTAGTGCCCCGGCAGGGGCCCCCGAAGCTTTCTTT.

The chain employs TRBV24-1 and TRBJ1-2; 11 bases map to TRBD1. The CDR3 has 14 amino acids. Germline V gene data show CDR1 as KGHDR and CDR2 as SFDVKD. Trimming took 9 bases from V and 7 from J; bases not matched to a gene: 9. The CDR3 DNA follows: TGTGCCACCGCAGATCGGACAGGGGGCCGTGGCTACACCTTC. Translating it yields CATADRTGGRGYTF.

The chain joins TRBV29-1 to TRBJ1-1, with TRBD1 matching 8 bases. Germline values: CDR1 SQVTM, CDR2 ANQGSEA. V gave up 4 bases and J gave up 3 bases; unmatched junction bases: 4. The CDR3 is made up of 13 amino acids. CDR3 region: CSVGQGMDTEAFF. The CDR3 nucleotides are TGCAGCGTTGGACAGGGGATGGACACTGAAGCTTTCTTT.

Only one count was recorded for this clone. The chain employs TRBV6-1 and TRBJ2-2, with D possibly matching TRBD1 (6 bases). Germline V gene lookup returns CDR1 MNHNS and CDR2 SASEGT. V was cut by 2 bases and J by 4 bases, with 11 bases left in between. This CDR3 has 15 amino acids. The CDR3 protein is CASSEWVRGTGELFF. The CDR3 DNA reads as TGTGCCAGCAGTGAATGGGTCAGGGGCACCGGGGAGCTGTTTTTT.

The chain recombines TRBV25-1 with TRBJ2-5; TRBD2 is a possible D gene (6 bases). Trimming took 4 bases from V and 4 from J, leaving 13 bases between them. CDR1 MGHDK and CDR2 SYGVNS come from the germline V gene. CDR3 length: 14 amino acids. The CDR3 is CASSGRRGGETQYF. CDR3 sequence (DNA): TGTGCCAGCAGTGGTCGGAGGGGTGGAGAGACCCAGTACTTC.

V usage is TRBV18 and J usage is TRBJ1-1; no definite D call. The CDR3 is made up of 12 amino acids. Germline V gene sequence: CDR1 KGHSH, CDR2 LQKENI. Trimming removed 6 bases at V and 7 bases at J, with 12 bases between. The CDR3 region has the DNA TGTGCCAGCTCTACTACCGGTAATGAAGCTTTCTTT. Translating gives CASSTTGNEAFF.

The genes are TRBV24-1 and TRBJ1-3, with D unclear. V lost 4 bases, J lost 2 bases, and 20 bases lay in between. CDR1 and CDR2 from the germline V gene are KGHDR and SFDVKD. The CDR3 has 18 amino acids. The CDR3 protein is CATSDSPLEGPAGNTIYF. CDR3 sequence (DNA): TGTGCCACCAGTGACTCACCTCTGGAGGGCCCAGCTGGAAACACCATATATTTT.

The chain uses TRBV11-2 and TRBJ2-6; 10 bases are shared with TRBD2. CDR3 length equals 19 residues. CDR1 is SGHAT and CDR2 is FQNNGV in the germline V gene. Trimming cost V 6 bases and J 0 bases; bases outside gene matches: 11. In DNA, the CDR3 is TGTGCCAGCAGGCGTCCCCTAGCGGGGGACCACTCTGGGGCCAACGTCCTGACTTTC. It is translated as CASRRPLAGDHSGANVLTF.

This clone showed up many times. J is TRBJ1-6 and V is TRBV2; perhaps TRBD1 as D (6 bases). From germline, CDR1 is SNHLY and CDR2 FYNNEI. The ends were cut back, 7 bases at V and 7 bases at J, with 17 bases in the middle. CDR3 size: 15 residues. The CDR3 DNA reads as TGTGCCAGCACCCTGATGGCAGGGGCGAATTCACCCCTCCACTTT. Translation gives CASTLMAGANSPLHF.

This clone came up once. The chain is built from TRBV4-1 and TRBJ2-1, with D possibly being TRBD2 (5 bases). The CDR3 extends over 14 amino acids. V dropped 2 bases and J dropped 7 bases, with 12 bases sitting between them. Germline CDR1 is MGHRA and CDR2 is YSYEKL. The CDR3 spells CASSQRGEANEQFF. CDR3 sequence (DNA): TGCGCCAGCAGCCAACGGGGAGAGGCTAATGAGCAGTTCTTC.

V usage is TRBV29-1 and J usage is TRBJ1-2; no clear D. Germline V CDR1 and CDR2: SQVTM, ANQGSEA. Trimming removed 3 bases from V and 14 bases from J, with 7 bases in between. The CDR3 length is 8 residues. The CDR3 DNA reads TGCAGCGTTGATATCAGAACCTTC. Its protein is CSVDIRTF.